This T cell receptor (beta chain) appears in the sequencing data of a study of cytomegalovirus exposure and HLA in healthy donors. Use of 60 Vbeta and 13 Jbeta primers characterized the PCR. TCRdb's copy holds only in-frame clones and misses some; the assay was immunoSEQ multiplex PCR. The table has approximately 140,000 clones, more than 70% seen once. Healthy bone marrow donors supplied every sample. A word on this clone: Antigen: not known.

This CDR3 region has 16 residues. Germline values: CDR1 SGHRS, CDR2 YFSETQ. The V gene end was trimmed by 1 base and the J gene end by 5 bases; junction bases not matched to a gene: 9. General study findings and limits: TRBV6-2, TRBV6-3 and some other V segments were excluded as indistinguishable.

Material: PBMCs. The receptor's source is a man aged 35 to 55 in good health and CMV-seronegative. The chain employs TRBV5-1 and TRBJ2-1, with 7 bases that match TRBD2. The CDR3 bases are TGCGCCAGCAGCTTGTCGGCGGGGGACCAAAACAATGAGCAGTTCTTC. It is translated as CASSLSAGDQNNEQFF.